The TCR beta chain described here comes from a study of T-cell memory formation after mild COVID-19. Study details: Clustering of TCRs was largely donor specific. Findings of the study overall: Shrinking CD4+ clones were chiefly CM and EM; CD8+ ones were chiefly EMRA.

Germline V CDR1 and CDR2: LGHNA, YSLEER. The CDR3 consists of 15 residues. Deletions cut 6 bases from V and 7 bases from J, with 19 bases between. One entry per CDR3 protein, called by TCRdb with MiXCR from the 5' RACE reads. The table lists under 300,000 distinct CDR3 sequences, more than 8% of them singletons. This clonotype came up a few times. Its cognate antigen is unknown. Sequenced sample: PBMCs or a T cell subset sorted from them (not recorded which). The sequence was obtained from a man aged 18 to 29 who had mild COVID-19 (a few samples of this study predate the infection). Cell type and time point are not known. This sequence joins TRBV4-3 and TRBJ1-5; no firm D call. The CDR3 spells CASSPTSSGRQPQHF. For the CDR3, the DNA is TGCGCCAGCAGTCCCACGTCGAGCGGTCGGCAGCCCCAGCATTTT.